Listed below are T cell receptor beta chains from one sample, sequenced in a study of cytomegalovirus exposure and HLA in healthy donors. Generated by immunoSEQ multiplex PCR, the TCRdb table keeps only in-frame clones and is missing some. Recorded for this sample: under 200,000 clones. The sequencing sample was made of PBMCs. The receptors here all came from a man aged 30 to 45 in good health and CMV-seronegative. CDR3s include the opening cysteine and the closing phenylalanine or tryptophan. D genes are given only for firm matches.

J gene | V gene | D gene | CDR3 DNA | CDR3 protein
TRBJ1-5 | TRBV28 | - | TGTGCCAGCAGTCCGCGGGATCATCGGCCCCAGCATTTT | CASSPRDHRPQHF
TRBJ2-7 | TRBV2 | TRBD2 | TGTGCCAGCAGTGCGATAGCGGGGGGCGGGGAGCAGTACTTC | CASSAIAGGGEQYF
TRBJ1-2 | TRBV6-1 | TRBD1 | TGTGCCAGCAGGCGGACAGGCACTAACTATGGCTACACCTTC | CASRRTGTNYGYTF
TRBJ1-1 | TRBV28 | - | TGTGCCAGCAGTTTATGGCCGGGGGGAGGCACTGAAGCTTTCTTT | CASSLWPGGGTEAFF
TRBJ2-1 | TRBV5-1 | TRBD1 | TGCGCCAGCGAGCCCGACAGGGGCCGGGATGAGCAGTTCTTC | CASEPDRGRDEQFF
TRBJ1-2 | TRBV5-6 | - | TGTGCCAGCAGCTTGCGAGGAGGCTACACCTTC | CASSLRGGYTF
TRBJ2-7 | TRBV5-4 | - | TGTGCCAGCAGCTTGTTCGCGGGGACCGACTCCTACGAGCAGTACTTC | CASSLFAGTDSYEQYF
TRBJ2-1 | TRBV18 | - | TGTGCCAGCTCACCCGGGGTGGGGAATGAGCAGTTCTTC | CASSPGVGNEQFF
TRBJ2-1 | TRBV30 | - | TGTGCCCTTCAGCGGTCACTGAGCTTAGTATCCTACAATGAGCAGTTCTTC | CALQRSLSLVSYNEQFF
TRBJ2-1 | TRBV19 | TRBD2 | TGTGCCAGTAGTACTAGCGGTGCTATCTACAATGAGCAGTTCTTC | CASSTSGAIYNEQFF
TRBJ1-1 | TRBV2 | - | TGTGCCAGCAGTGGAACTACTGAAGCTTTCTTT | CASSGTTEAFF
TRBJ1-2 | TRBV10-2 | - | TGCGCCACCTCGTGGGAGGGGGGTGGCTACACCTTC | CATSWEGGGYTF
TRBJ2-1 | TRBV10-3 | - | TGTGCCAGTCGAGCTTTTGCCTACAATGAGCAGTTCTTC | CASRAFAYNEQFF
TRBJ2-3 | TRBV7-2 | TRBD2 | TGTGCCAGCAGCAAGCGGGACGGGAGCACAGATACGCAGTATTTT | CASSKRDGSTDTQYF
TRBJ2-7 | TRBV29-1 | TRBD2 | TGCAGCGCCGCGGGGGGCAGAAGAGCCTACGAGCAGTACTTC | CSAAGGRRAYEQYF
TRBJ2-1 | TRBV6-5 | TRBD2 | TGTGCCAGCACCTTACGCGGGAGCCACAATGAGCAGTTCTTC | CASTLRGSHNEQFF
TRBJ2-3 | TRBV29-1 | TRBD2 | TGCAGCGTTGTGGAGTTAGCGGGAACGGCAGATACGCAGTATTTT | CSVVELAGTADTQYF
TRBJ2-2 | TRBV6-5 | TRBD1 | TGTGCCAGCAGTTACGGACAGGCTAACACCGGGGAGCTGTTTTTT | CASSYGQANTGELFF
TRBJ2-3 | TRBV19 | - | TGTGCCAGTAGTATAGTTGGGGGGGATACGCAGTATTTT | CASSIVGGDTQYF
TRBJ1-6 | TRBV11-3 | TRBD1 | TGTGCCAGCAGCTTTACAGGGGATAATTCACCCCTCCACTTT | CASSFTGDNSPLHF
TRBJ2-7 | TRBV5-5 | - | TGTGCCAGCAGCTTGGGGCAGGTCATTGGGGCTTACGAGCAGTACTTC | CASSLGQVIGAYEQYF
TRBJ2-5 | TRBV15 | TRBD2 | TGTGCCACCAGCAGAGCGGGACTAGCGATACCAGAGACCCAGTACTTC | CATSRAGLAIPETQYF
TRBJ1-1 | TRBV2 | TRBD1 | TGTGCCAGCAATTTGGACAGGGTCTACACTGAAGCTTTCTTT | CASNLDRVYTEAFF
TRBJ1-1 | TRBV5-8 | - | TGTGCCAGCAGCGGTAACAGGGAGAGGGACACTGAAGCTTTCTTT | CASSGNRERDTEAFF
TRBJ1-1 | TRBV5-4 | - | TGTGCCAGCAGCACAGAGCACGGCGCCACTGAAGCTTTCTTT | CASSTEHGATEAFF
TRBJ1-5 | TRBV7-9 | TRBD1 | TGTGCCAGCAGCTTCGGGACAGGGAGCAATCAGCCCCAGCATTTT | CASSFGTGSNQPQHF
TRBJ2-2 | TRBV10-3 | - | TGTGCCATCAGTGTTTCTCGGGGAGGAGCCTCGAACACCGGGGAGCTGTTTTTT | CAISVSRGGASNTGELFF
TRBJ1-1 | TRBV6-1 | - | TGTGCCAGCACCCTAACAGGGAGCGCTGAAGCTTTCTTT | CASTLTGSAEAFF
TRBJ1-6 | TRBV6-6 | - | TGTGCCAGCAGTTACTCGGGCCAGGTACATTCACCCCTCCACTTT | CASSYSGQVHSPLHF
TRBJ2-3 | TRBV6-1 | TRBD1 | TGTGCCAGCAGGAGGACAGGGAGCACAGATACGCAGTATTTT | CASRRTGSTDTQYF
TRBJ2-7 | TRBV7-9 | - | TGTGCCAGCAGCCCCTCCAGTTCCTACGAGCAGTACTTC | CASSPSSSYEQYF
TRBJ1-2 | TRBV6-5 | - | TGTGCCAGCAGTTATGACAGAAACTATGGCTACACCTTC | CASSYDRNYGYTF
TRBJ1-2 | TRBV7-6 | - | TGTGCCAGCAGCAGCCAAGCTGCGCATGGCTACACCTTC | CASSSQAAHGYTF
TRBJ1-1 | TRBV7-9 | TRBD1 | TGTGCCAGCAGCGTCGGACAGGGGGCTAACACTGAAGCTTTCTTT | CASSVGQGANTEAFF
TRBJ2-1 | TRBV20-1 | - | TGCAGTGCTAGTGACACTAGTAAGCAGTTCTTC | CSASDTSKQFF
TRBJ2-7 | TRBV7-9 | - | TGTGCCAGCAGCTTCGGGACAACGGGGGAGCAGTACTTC | CASSFGTTGEQYF
TRBJ2-5 | TRBV7-8 | TRBD2 | TGTGCCAGCAGCGCGGGACTAGGACAAGAGACCCAGTACTTC | CASSAGLGQETQYF
TRBJ1-2 | TRBV10-3 | TRBD1 | TGTGCCAGGCGGACAGGAATACACTATGGCTACACCTTC | CARRTGIHYGYTF
TRBJ2-7 | TRBV15 | TRBD2 | TGTGCCACCAGCAGGACTAGCGGGGGGGTATACGAGCAGTACTTC | CATSRTSGGVYEQYF
TRBJ1-2 | TRBV19 | TRBD1 | TGTGCCAGTAGCCGTACCGGGACAGACTATGGCTACACCTTC | CASSRTGTDYGYTF
TRBJ1-5 | TRBV2 | - | TGTGCCAGCACCATGGTAGGGGAACAGCCCCAGCATTTT | CASTMVGEQPQHF
TRBJ2-1 | TRBV10-3 | - | TGTGCCATCAGTGAGGCGGGCCAGGAATGGGATGAGCAGTTCTTC | CAISEAGQEWDEQFF
TRBJ2-1 | TRBV9 | - | TGTGCCAGCAGCGTAGAGGGGGTTGAGCAGTTCTTC | CASSVEGVEQFF
TRBJ1-1 | TRBV30 | - | TGTGCCTGGAGTGTACGGGTCAGTAGTCGCACTGAAGCTTTCTTT | CAWSVRVSSRTEAFF
TRBJ1-1 | TRBV6-5 | - | TGTGCCAGCAGTTTGTCACAGGGAAGCACTGAAGCTTTCTTT | CASSLSQGSTEAFF
TRBJ1-6 | TRBV7-2 | - | TGTGCCAGCAGCTTAGTATCCAAGCTCACCACACCCCTCCACTTT | CASSLVSKLTTPLHF
TRBJ1-2 | TRBV19 | TRBD1 | TGTGCCAGTAGTATAATCCCGACAGGGGGCAAGGATGGCTACACCTTC | CASSIIPTGGKDGYTF
TRBJ1-5 | TRBV28 | - | TGTGCCAGCAGTTTGACAGTGAATAGCAATCAGCCCCAGCATTTT | CASSLTVNSNQPQHF
TRBJ2-1 | TRBV7-3 | TRBD2 | TGTGCCAGCAGCTCGGGACTAGCGGGAGTGGCGAAGCAGTTCTTC | CASSSGLAGVAKQFF
TRBJ2-5 | TRBV15 | TRBD1 | TGTGCCACCAGCAGAGGCGGGACAGGGTATCAAGAGACCCAGTACTTC | CATSRGGTGYQETQYF
TRBJ1-1 | TRBV18 | TRBD1 | TGTGCCAGCTCACGCGGGACAGGGGGCCTGAACACTGAAGCTTTCTTT | CASSRGTGGLNTEAFF
TRBJ2-5 | TRBV4-1 | TRBD2 | TGCGCCAGCAGCCAAGATAACGGGAGGGCGGGTCGAGAGACCCAGTACTTC | CASSQDNGRAGRETQYF
TRBJ1-2 | TRBV4-1 | TRBD1 | TGCGCCAGCAGTATACAGGGGGCCAAATATGGCTACACCTTC | CASSIQGAKYGYTF
TRBJ1-1 | TRBV6-5 | - | TGTGCCAGCAGTTATGGGGCAGGCCCGAACACTGAAGCTTTCTTT | CASSYGAGPNTEAFF
TRBJ2-7 | TRBV4-1 | TRBD1 | TGCGCCAGCAGCCTTTCAGGGGACAGGGGGCGCGAGCAGTACTTC | CASSLSGDRGREQYF